These T cell receptor beta chains were read from a single sample in a study of blood T cell repertoires in COVID-19. The data were produced by immunoSEQ multiplex PCR, yet TCRdb's version contains in-frame clones alone and is incomplete. This sample has 300,000 or so clones, with 75% to 95% found just once. Sequenced input: PBMCs or T cells enriched from blood (not recorded which). These receptors were taken from a woman aged 25-40 years who had recovered from COVID-19. The CDR3 runs from the conserved cysteine through the conserved F or W. The D gene is left open where the match is weak. A row's size may be missing; if present it is once, few, many or a size class.

j_call: TRBJ2-2
d_call: TRBD2
clone_size: -
v_call: TRBV6-2/TRBV6-3
cdr3_nt: TGTGCCAGCAGTTACCCGACTAGCGGGAGGGCCGCCGGGGAGCTGTTTTTT
cdr3_aa: CASSYPTSGRAAGELFF

j_call: TRBJ2-5
d_call: -
clone_size: -
v_call: TRBV6-2/TRBV6-3
cdr3_nt: TGTGCCAGCAGTTACCCCCATGGACGGGCGGGACAAGAGACCCAGTACTTC
cdr3_aa: CASSYPHGRAGQETQYF

j_call: TRBJ2-5
d_call: -
clone_size: -
v_call: TRBV7-2
cdr3_nt: TGTGCCAGCAGCTTAGACGGCTGGGGCAGGGAGACCCAGTACTTC
cdr3_aa: CASSLDGWGRETQYF

j_call: TRBJ2-1
d_call: TRBD2
clone_size: -
v_call: TRBV4-1
cdr3_nt: TGCGCCAGCAGCTATGGGACTAGCAACTACAATGAGCAGTTCTTC
cdr3_aa: CASSYGTSNYNEQFF

j_call: TRBJ2-2
d_call: -
clone_size: -
v_call: TRBV28
cdr3_nt: TGTGCCGAAGGCACGGGGATCGGGGAGCTGTTTTTT
cdr3_aa: CAEGTGIGELFF

j_call: TRBJ2-2
d_call: TRBD2
clone_size: -
v_call: TRBV7-2
cdr3_nt: TGTGCCAGCAGCTTACTAGCGGGAGATAACACCGGGGAGCTGTTTTTT
cdr3_aa: CASSLLAGDNTGELFF

j_call: TRBJ2-7
d_call: -
clone_size: -
v_call: TRBV7-2
cdr3_nt: TGTGCCAGCAGCTTAGATTCTAGCGCCTCCTACGAGCAGTACTTC
cdr3_aa: CASSLDSSASYEQYF

j_call: TRBJ1-2
d_call: TRBD1
clone_size: -
v_call: TRBV27
cdr3_nt: TGTGCCAGCAGTTTAACCAGGGGGCACGGCTACACCTTC
cdr3_aa: CASSLTRGHGYTF

j_call: TRBJ2-2
d_call: TRBD2
clone_size: -
v_call: TRBV7-2
cdr3_nt: TGTGCCAGCAGCTTAGTTGTCGGGAGGGCCGATACCGGGGAGCTGTTTTTT
cdr3_aa: CASSLVVGRADTGELFF

j_call: TRBJ1-1
d_call: -
clone_size: -
v_call: TRBV19
cdr3_nt: TGTGCCAGTAGTAGCCGGACAGTGAACACTGAAGCTTTCTTT
cdr3_aa: CASSSRTVNTEAFF

j_call: TRBJ1-6
d_call: -
clone_size: -
v_call: TRBV7-3
cdr3_nt: TGTGCCAGCAGCCCTATGGGCCCAGAGGGTTATAATTCACCCCTCCACTTT
cdr3_aa: CASSPMGPEGYNSPLHF

j_call: TRBJ1-2
d_call: -
clone_size: -
v_call: TRBV9
cdr3_nt: TGTGCCAGCAGCCCCCAAACGTCTCCAGGAAATGGCTACACCTTC
cdr3_aa: CASSPQTSPGNGYTF

j_call: TRBJ1-5
d_call: -
clone_size: once
v_call: TRBV2
cdr3_nt: TGTGCCATCAGCAGGACAGACAATCAGCCCCAGCATTTT
cdr3_aa: CAISRTDNQPQHF

j_call: TRBJ1-1
d_call: -
clone_size: few
v_call: TRBV19
cdr3_nt: TGTGCCAGTAGTATGCAGGAGAACACTGAAGCTTTCTTT
cdr3_aa: CASSMQENTEAFF

j_call: TRBJ1-2
d_call: TRBD1
clone_size: once
v_call: TRBV19
cdr3_nt: TGTGCCAGTGGGACAGGATTGACTGGCTACACCTTC
cdr3_aa: CASGTGLTGYTF

j_call: TRBJ1-1
d_call: TRBD1
clone_size: -
v_call: TRBV28
cdr3_nt: TGTGCCAGCAGTCCCACCAGACAGGGACACACTGAAGCTTTCTTT
cdr3_aa: CASSPTRQGHTEAFF

j_call: TRBJ1-1
d_call: TRBD1
clone_size: -
v_call: TRBV7-2
cdr3_nt: TGTGCCAGCAGCTTAGAGGGGACAGCTCTGAACACTGAAGCTTTCTTT
cdr3_aa: CASSLEGTALNTEAFF

j_call: TRBJ2-1
d_call: -
clone_size: -
v_call: TRBV4-1
cdr3_nt: TGCGCCAGCAGCCAAGTTGCGGGGAGTCCCTACAATGAGCAGTTCTTC
cdr3_aa: CASSQVAGSPYNEQFF

j_call: TRBJ1-2
d_call: -
clone_size: -
v_call: TRBV28
cdr3_nt: TGTGCCAGCAGGGAGGGGGGGCTCTATGGCTACACCTTC
cdr3_aa: CASREGGLYGYTF

j_call: TRBJ1-2
d_call: -
clone_size: few
v_call: TRBV20-1
cdr3_nt: TGCAGTGCTAGAGATTATGATGGCTACACCTTC
cdr3_aa: CSARDYDGYTF

j_call: TRBJ1-2
d_call: -
clone_size: -
v_call: TRBV28
cdr3_nt: TGTGCCAGCCGACCCTTAGCGGCAGGGTACTATGGCTACACCTTC
cdr3_aa: CASRPLAAGYYGYTF

j_call: TRBJ2-1
d_call: -
clone_size: -
v_call: TRBV28
cdr3_nt: TGTGCCAGCAGGCTAGCGACCTACAATGAGCAGTTCTTC
cdr3_aa: CASRLATYNEQFF

j_call: TRBJ2-1
d_call: TRBD1
clone_size: -
v_call: TRBV9
cdr3_nt: TGTGCCAGCAGCATACAGGGGGTCTCCTACAATGAGCAGTTCTTC
cdr3_aa: CASSIQGVSYNEQFF

j_call: TRBJ1-2
d_call: TRBD1
clone_size: -
v_call: TRBV6-5
cdr3_nt: TGTGCCAGCAGTCTCGATGGGGGACAGTACTATGGCTACACCTTC
cdr3_aa: CASSLDGGQYYGYTF

j_call: TRBJ2-1
d_call: TRBD2
clone_size: few
v_call: TRBV9
cdr3_nt: TGTGCCAGCAGCGTAGACCCCCTCACTAGCGGAGCGTACAATGAGCAGTTCTTC
cdr3_aa: CASSVDPLTSGAYNEQFF

j_call: TRBJ1-2
d_call: TRBD1
clone_size: once
v_call: TRBV7-6
cdr3_nt: TGTGCCAGCAGTTATGAGACAGGGATCCCCTACTATGGCTACACCTTC
cdr3_aa: CASSYETGIPYYGYTF

j_call: TRBJ2-7
d_call: -
clone_size: -
v_call: TRBV19
cdr3_nt: TGTGCCAGTAGTATTGGAGGGCGAAGCTCCTACGAGCAGTACTTC
cdr3_aa: CASSIGGRSSYEQYF

j_call: TRBJ1-4
d_call: TRBD1
clone_size: -
v_call: TRBV7-9
cdr3_nt: TGTGCCAGCAGCTTATATCTGACAGGGGCTAATGAAAAACTGTTTTTT
cdr3_aa: CASSLYLTGANEKLFF

j_call: TRBJ1-4
d_call: -
clone_size: -
v_call: TRBV2
cdr3_nt: TGTGCCAGCAAAACAGGGTCGACTAATGAAAAACTGTTTTTT
cdr3_aa: CASKTGSTNEKLFF

j_call: TRBJ2-7
d_call: TRBD2
clone_size: -
v_call: TRBV27
cdr3_nt: TGTGCCAGCAGTTCCGGGACTAGCGGGATGAGGGGATCCTACGAGCAGTACTTC
cdr3_aa: CASSSGTSGMRGSYEQYF

j_call: TRBJ2-1
d_call: TRBD2
clone_size: -
v_call: TRBV4-3
cdr3_nt: TGCGCCAGCAGCCCGGAACTAGCGACATCCTACAATGAGCAGTTCTTC
cdr3_aa: CASSPELATSYNEQFF

j_call: TRBJ2-3
d_call: -
clone_size: -
v_call: TRBV7-2
cdr3_nt: TGTGCCAGCAGCCTAGAAGTAGTAGGAGGAAGAGATACGCAGTATTTT
cdr3_aa: CASSLEVVGGRDTQYF

j_call: TRBJ2-4
d_call: -
clone_size: -
v_call: TRBV9
cdr3_nt: TGTGCCAGCAGCGTAGGGGCGTTCGAAAACATTCAGTACTTC
cdr3_aa: CASSVGAFENIQYF

j_call: TRBJ2-7
d_call: TRBD2
clone_size: -
v_call: TRBV12-5
cdr3_nt: TGTGCTAGTGGTTTGGTAGTAGCTAGCGGGGGGGACGAGCAGTACTTC
cdr3_aa: CASGLVVASGGDEQYF

j_call: TRBJ2-3
d_call: TRBD2
clone_size: -
v_call: TRBV7-2
cdr3_nt: TGTGCCAGCAGACTAGCGGGAGTGATAGATACGCAGTATTTT
cdr3_aa: CASRLAGVIDTQYF